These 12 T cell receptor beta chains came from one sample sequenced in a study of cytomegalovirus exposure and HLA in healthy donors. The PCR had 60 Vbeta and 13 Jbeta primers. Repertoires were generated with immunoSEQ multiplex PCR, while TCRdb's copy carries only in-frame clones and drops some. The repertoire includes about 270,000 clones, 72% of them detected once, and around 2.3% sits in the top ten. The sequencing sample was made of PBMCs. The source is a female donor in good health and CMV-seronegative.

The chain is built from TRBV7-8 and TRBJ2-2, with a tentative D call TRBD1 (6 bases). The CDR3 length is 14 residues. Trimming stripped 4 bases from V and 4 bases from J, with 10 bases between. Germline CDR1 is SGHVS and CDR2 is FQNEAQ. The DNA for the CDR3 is TGTGCCAGCAGCTCGGACAGACTCACCGGGGAGCTGTTTTTT. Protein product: CASSSDRLTGELFF.

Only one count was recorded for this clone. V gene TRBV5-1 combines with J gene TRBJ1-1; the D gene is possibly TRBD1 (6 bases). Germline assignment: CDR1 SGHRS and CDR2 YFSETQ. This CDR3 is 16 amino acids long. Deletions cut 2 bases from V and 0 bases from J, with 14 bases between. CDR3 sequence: CASSLQGAPVNTEAFF. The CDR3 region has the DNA TGCGCCAGCAGCTTACAGGGCGCCCCCGTGAACACTGAAGCTTTCTTT.

The chain's CDR3 is CASSLSIGGYYGYTF. CDR3 coding DNA: TGTGCCAGCAGTTTATCGATTGGGGGGTACTATGGCTACACCTTC. V gene TRBV27 combines with J gene TRBJ1-2, with a tentative D call TRBD1 (5 bases). This CDR3 is built from 15 residues. In germline, CDR1 is MNHEY, CDR2 SMNVEV (reference sequence). The V end lost 0 bases, the J end lost 3 bases, and 11 bases lay between the germline ends.

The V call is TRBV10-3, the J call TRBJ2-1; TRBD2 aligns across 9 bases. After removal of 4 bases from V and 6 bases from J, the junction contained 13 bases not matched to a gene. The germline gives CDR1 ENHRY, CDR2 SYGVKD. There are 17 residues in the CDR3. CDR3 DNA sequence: TGTGCCATCAGTGGGTTAGCGGCGGGAGGGACCTCCAATGAGCAGTTCTTC. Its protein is CAISGLAAGGTSNEQFF.

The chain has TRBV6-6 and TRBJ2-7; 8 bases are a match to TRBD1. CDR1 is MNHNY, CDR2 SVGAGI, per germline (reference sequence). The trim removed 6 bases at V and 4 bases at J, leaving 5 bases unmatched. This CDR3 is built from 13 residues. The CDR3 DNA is TGTGCCAGCAGCCGGGACAGGCATTACGAGCAGTACTTC. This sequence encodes CASSRDRHYEQYF.

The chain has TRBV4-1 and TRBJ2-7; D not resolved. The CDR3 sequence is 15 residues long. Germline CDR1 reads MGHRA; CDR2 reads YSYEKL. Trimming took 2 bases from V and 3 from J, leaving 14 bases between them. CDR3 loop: CASSQQVQNFYEQYF. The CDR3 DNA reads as TGCGCCAGCAGCCAACAGGTACAAAACTTCTACGAGCAGTACTTC.

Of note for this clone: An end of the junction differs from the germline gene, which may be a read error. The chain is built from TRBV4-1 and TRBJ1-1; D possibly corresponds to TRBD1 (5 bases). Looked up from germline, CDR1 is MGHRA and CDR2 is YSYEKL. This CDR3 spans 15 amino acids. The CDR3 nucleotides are TGTGCCAGCAGCCGTGACGGGACTTTGAACACTGAAGCTTTCTTT. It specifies CASSRDGTLNTEAFF.

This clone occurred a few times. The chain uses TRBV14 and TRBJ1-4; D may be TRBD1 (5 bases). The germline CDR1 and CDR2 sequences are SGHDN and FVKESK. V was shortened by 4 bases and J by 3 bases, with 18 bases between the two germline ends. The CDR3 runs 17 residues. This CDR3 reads CASSLGGGTSPNEKLFF. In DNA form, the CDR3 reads TGTGCCAGCAGCCTCGGGGGGGGGACGTCCCCTAATGAAAAACTGTTTTTT.

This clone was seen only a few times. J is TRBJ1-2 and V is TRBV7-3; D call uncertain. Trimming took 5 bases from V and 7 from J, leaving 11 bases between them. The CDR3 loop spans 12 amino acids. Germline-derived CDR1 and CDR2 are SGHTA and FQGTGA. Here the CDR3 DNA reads TGTGCCAGCAGCCTGGATGGGAGTGGCTACACCTTC. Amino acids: CASSLDGSGYTF.

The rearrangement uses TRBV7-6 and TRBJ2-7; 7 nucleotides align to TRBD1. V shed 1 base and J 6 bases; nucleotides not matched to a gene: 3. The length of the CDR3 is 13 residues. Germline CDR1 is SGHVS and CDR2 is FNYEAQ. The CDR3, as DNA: TGTGCCAGCAGCTTAGAGACAGGGACCGAGCAGTACTTC. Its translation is CASSLETGTEQYF.

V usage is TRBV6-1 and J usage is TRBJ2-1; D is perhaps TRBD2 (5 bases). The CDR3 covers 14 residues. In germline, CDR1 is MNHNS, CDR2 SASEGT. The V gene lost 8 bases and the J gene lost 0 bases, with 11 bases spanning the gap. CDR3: CASHHTSSYNEQFF. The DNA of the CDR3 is TGTGCCAGCCATCACACTAGCTCCTACAATGAGCAGTTCTTC.

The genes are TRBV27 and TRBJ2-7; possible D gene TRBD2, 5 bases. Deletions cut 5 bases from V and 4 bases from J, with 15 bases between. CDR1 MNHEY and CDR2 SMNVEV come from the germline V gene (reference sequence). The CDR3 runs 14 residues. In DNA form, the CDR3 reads TGTGCCAGCAGTGGAGGTAGCTGGAAATACGAGCAGTACTTC. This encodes CASSGGSWKYEQYF.